This record looks at one T cell receptor beta chain sequence and its context. CDR3 length equals 17 residues. Germline-derived CDR1 and CDR2 are DFQATT and SNEGSKA (reference sequence). V shed 3 bases and J 0 bases; nucleotides not matched to a gene: 7. This specimen belongs to a study of Graves' ophthalmopathy and Graves' hyperthyroidism. The authors isolated PBMCs from about 10 ml of fresh peripheral blood. For repertoire sequencing, the TCR beta CDR3 regions were amplified from RNA transcripts. An opening RT-PCR round employed HTBI primers and preceded a second-round multiplex PCR. TCRdb re-derived calls from the multiplex PCR reads in MiXCR, one entry per CDR3 protein. The sample carries about 380,000 distinct CDR3 sequences, approximately 15% recorded once.

What was sequenced was peripheral blood. The chain combines TRBV20-1 with TRBJ2-2, with TRBD1 matching over 10 bases. This TCR came from a woman between 18 and 29 years old with stable Graves' hyperthyroidism. The CDR3 loop reads CSARRGGQGANTGELFF. CDR3 sequence (DNA): TGCAGTGCTAGGAGGGGTGGACAGGGGGCGAACACCGGGGAGCTGTTTTTT.